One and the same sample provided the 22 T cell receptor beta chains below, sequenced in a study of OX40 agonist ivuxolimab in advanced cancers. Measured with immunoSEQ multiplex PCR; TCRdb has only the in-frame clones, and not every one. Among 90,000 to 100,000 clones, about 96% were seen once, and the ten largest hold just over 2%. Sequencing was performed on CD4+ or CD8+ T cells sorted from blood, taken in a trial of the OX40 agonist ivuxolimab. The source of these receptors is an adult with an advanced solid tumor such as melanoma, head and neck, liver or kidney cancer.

The CDR3 protein is CASSLSSVPGTAKNIQYF. The CDR3 coding sequence is TGTGCCAGCAGTTTGTCGTCCGTACCCGGGACAGCCAAAAACATTCAGTACTTC. The gene calls are TRBV27 and TRBJ2-4; D possibly uses TRBD1 or TRBD2 (5 bases each). V dropped 3 bases and J dropped 0 bases, with 18 bases sitting between them. CDR1 MNHEY and CDR2 SMNVEV come from the germline V gene (reference sequence). CDR3 size: 18 residues.

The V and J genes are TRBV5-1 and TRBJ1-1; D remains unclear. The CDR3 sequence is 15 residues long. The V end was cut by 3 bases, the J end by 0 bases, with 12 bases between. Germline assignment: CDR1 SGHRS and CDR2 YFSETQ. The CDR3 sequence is CASSSLSTMNTEAFF. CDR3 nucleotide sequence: TGCGCCAGCAGCTCCCTTAGCACAATGAACACTGAAGCTTTCTTT. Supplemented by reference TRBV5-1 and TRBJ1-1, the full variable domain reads KAGVTQTPRYLIKTRGQQVTLSCSPISGHRSVSWYQQTPGQGLQFLFEYFSETQRNKGNFPGRFSGRQFSNSRSEMNVSTLELGDSALYLCASSSLSTMNTEAFFGQGTRLTVV.

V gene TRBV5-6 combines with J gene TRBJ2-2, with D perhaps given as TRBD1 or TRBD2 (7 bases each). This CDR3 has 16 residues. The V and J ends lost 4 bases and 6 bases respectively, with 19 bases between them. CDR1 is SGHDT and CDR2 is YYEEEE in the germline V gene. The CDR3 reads CASSPSFQGGAGELFF. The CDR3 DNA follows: TGTGCCAGCAGCCCCAGCTTCCAGGGGGGGGCCGGGGAGCTGTTTTTT.

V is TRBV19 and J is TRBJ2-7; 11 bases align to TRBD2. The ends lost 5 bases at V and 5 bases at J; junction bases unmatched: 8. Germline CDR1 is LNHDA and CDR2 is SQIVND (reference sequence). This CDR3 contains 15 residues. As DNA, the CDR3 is TGTGCCAGTAGTTCCCGCCCGGGACTAGCGGACGAGCAGTACTTC. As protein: CASSSRPGLADEQYF.

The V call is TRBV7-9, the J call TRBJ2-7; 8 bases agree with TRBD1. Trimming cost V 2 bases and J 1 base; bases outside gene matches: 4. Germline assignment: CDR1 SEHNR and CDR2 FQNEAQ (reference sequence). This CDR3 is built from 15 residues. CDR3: CASSLQGQESYEQYF. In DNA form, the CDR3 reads TGTGCCAGCAGCTTACAGGGACAGGAATCCTACGAGCAGTACTTC. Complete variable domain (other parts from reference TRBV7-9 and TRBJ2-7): DTGVSQNPRHKITKRGQNVTFRCDPISEHNRLYWYRQTLGQGPEFLTYFQNEAQLEKSRLLSDRFSAERPKGSFSTLEIQRTEQGDSAMYLCASSLQGQESYEQYFGPGTRLTVT.

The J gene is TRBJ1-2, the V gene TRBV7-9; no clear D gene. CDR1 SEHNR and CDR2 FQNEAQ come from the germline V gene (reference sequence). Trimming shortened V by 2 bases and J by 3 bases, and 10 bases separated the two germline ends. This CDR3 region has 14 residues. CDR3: CASSLPDTYYGYTF. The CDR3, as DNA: TGTGCCAGCAGCTTACCAGACACCTACTATGGCTACACCTTC.

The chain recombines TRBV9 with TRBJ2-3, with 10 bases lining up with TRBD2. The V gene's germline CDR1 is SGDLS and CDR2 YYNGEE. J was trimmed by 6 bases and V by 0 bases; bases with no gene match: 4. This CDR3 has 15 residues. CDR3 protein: CASSVGAGGYDTQYF. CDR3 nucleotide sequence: TGTGCCAGCAGCGTAGGAGCGGGAGGGTACGATACGCAGTATTTT.

CDR3 sequence (DNA): TGTGCCAGCAGCCCCGGACTAGCGGGTTACAATGAGCAGTTCTTC. This sequence encodes CASSPGLAGYNEQFF. The V gene is TRBV6-5, the J gene TRBJ2-1; 11 bases are a match to TRBD2. The CDR3 sequence is 15 residues long. Unmatched junction bases numbered 5, after V lost 6 bases and J lost 4 bases. CDR1 MNHEY and CDR2 SVGAGI come from the germline V gene.

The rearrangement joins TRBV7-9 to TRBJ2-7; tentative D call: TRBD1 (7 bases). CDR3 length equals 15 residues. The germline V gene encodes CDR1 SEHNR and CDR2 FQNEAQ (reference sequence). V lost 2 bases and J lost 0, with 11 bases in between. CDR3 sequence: CASSLRGDSSYEQYF. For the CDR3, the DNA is TGTGCCAGCAGCTTAAGGGGGGACAGCTCCTACGAGCAGTACTTC.

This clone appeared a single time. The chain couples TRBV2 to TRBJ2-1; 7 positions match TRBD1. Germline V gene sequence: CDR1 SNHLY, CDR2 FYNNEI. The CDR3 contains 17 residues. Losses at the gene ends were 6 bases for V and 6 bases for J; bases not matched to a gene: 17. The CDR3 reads CASRGDQGDPNRNEQFF. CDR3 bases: TGTGCCAGCAGGGGGGATCAGGGGGATCCCAACCGCAATGAGCAGTTCTTC.

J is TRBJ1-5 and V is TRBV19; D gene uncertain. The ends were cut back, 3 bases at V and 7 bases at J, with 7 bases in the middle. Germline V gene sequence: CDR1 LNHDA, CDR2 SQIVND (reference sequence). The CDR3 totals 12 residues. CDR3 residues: CASSIGEQPQHF. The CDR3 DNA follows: TGTGCCAGTAGTATTGGAGAACAGCCCCAGCATTTT.

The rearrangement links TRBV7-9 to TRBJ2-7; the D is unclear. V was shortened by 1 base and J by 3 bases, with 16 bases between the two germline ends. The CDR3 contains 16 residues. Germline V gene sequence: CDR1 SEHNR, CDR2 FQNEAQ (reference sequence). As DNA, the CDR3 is TGTGCCAGCAGCTTAGGCCACGACGGGCTCAACTACGAGCAGTACTTC. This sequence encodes CASSLGHDGLNYEQYF.

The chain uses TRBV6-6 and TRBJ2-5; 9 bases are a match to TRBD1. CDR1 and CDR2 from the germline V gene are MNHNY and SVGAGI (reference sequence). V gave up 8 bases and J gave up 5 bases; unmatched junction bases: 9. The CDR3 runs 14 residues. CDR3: CASEGQGRAETQYF. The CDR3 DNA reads TGTGCCAGCGAGGGACAGGGTAGAGCGGAGACCCAGTACTTC.

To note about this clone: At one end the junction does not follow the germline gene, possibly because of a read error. CDR3 in DNA: TGTGCCAGCAGTCCGACTCATTTC. This gives the protein CASSPTHF. J is TRBJ1-2 and V is TRBV11-2; no clear D. The germline CDR1 and CDR2 sequences are SGHAT and FQNNGV. The CDR3 spans 8 residues.

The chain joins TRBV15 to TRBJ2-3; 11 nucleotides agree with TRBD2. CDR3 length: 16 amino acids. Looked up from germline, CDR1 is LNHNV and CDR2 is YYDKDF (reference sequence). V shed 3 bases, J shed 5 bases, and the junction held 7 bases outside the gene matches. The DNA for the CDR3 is TGTGCCACCAGCAGCCCGACTAGCGGGGAGGGAGATACGCAGTATTTT. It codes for CATSSPTSGEGDTQYF. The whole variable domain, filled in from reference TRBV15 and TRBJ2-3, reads DAMVIQNPRYQVTQFGKPVTLSCSQTLNHNVMYWYQQKSSQAPKLLFHYYDKDFNNEADTPDNFQSRRPNTSFCFLDIRSPGLGDTAMYLCATSSPTSGEGDTQYFGPGTRLTVL.

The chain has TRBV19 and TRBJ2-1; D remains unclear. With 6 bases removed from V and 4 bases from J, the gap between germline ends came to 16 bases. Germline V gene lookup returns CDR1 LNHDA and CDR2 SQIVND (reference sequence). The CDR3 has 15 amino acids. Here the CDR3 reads CASRISWDRYNEQFF. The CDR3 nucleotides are TGTGCCAGTAGGATATCGTGGGATAGGTACAATGAGCAGTTCTTC.

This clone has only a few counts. The CDR3 sequence: CASSIIAGDSDTQYF. CDR3 sequence (DNA): TGTGCCAGCAGCATAATAGCGGGAGATTCAGATACGCAGTATTTT. This sequence joins TRBV6-4 and TRBJ2-3, with TRBD2 matching over 9 bases. In germline, CDR1 is MRHNA, CDR2 SNTAGT. The CDR3 sequence is 15 residues long. Trimming removed 6 bases from V and 4 bases from J; junction bases left unmatched: 8.

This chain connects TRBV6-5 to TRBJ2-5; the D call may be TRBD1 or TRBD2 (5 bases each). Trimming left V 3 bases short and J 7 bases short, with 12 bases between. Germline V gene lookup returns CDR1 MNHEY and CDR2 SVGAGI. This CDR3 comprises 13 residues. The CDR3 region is CASSYEGKGTQYF. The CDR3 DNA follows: TGTGCCAGCAGTTATGAGGGGAAGGGGACCCAGTACTTC.

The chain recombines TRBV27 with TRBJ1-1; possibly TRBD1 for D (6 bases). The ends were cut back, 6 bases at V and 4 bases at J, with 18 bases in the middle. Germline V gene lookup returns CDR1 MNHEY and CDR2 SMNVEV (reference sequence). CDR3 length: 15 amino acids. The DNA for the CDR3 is TGTGCCAGCAGAACAGGGCCCGCAGGGGTCACTGAAGCTTTCTTT. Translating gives CASRTGPAGVTEAFF.

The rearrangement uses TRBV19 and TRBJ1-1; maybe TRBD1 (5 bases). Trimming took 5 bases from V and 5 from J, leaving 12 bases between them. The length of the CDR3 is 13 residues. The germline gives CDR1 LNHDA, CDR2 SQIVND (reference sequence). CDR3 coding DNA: TGTGCCAGTAGTTTCAGGGACGGAACTGAAGCTTTCTTT. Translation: CASSFRDGTEAFF.

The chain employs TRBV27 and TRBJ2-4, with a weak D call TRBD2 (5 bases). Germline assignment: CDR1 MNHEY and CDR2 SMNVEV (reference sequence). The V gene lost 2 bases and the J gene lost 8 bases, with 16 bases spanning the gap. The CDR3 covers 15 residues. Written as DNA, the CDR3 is TGTGCCAGCAGTTTAGGAAGCGGCCTCACTGACATTCAGTACTTC. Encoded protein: CASSLGSGLTDIQYF.

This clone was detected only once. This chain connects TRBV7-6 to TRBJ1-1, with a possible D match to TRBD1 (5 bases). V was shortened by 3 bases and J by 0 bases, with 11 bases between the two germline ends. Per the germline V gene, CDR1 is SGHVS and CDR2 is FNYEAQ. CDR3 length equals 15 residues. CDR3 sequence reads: CASSLAGPMNTEAFF. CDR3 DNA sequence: TGTGCCAGCAGCTTGGCAGGGCCCATGAACACTGAAGCTTTCTTT.